Below are 19 T cell receptor beta chains sequenced from a single sample in a study of blood T cell repertoires in COVID-19. Measured with immunoSEQ multiplex PCR; TCRdb has only the in-frame clones, and not every one. The sample records roughly 120,000 clones, 80% to 90% being singletons. Input material: peripheral blood. These receptors were obtained from a man aged 40-55 years with acute or convalescent COVID-19.

The rearrangement links TRBV7-2 to TRBJ2-6, with 10 bases aligning to TRBD1. With 1 base clipped from V and 1 base from J, the junction kept 7 bases outside the gene matches. The CDR3 runs to 19 residues. Germline lookup yields CDR1 SGHTA and CDR2 FQGNSA. Here the CDR3 DNA reads TGTGCCAGCAGCTTAGTCCCTGGGACAGGGGTGTCTGGGGCCAACGTCCTGACTTTC. This sequence encodes CASSLVPGTGVSGANVLTF.

V and J are TRBV2 and TRBJ1-5, with D hard to call. The ends were cut back, 6 bases at V and 2 bases at J, with 14 bases in the middle. The CDR3 has 15 amino acids. Germline lookup yields CDR1 SNHLY and CDR2 FYNNEI. The CDR3 protein is CASSPAAGGNQPQHF. CDR3 coding DNA: TGTGCCAGCAGCCCCGCGGCCGGAGGCAATCAGCCCCAGCATTTT.

This rearrangement joins TRBV6-5 to TRBJ1-2, with 7 bases lining up with TRBD1. J lost 4 bases, V lost 0 bases, and 2 bases had no gene match. Per the germline V gene, CDR1 is MNHEY and CDR2 is SVGAGI. This CDR3 region has 14 residues. CDR3 bases: TGTGCCAGCAGTTACTCGGGACAGCCCTATGGCTACACCTTC. Translated: CASSYSGQPYGYTF.

The rearrangement uses TRBV6-2 or TRBV6-3 and TRBJ2-3; 9 nucleotides align to TRBD2. Germline CDR1 MNHEY, CDR2 SVGEGT. The J segment lost 2 bases and the V segment lost 4 bases, leaving 10 bases of the junction unmatched. This CDR3 is 17 amino acids long. CDR3 protein: CASSFRRGGLFTDTQYF. The DNA of the CDR3 is TGTGCCAGCAGTTTCAGGCGGGGGGGCTTGTTCACAGATACGCAGTATTTT.

The CDR3 sequence: CASSLDYQNYEQYF. Written as DNA, the CDR3 is TGCGCCAGCAGCTTGGATTATCAGAACTACGAGCAGTACTTC. The rearrangement uses TRBV5-1 and TRBJ2-7; D remains unclear. V was shortened by 0 bases and J by 3 bases, with 10 bases between the two germline ends. This CDR3 is 14 amino acids long. Germline V CDR1 and CDR2: SGHRS, YFSETQ.

This clone was seen a handful of times. The rearrangement uses TRBV6-2 or TRBV6-3 and TRBJ1-2, with a possible D match to TRBD1 (5 bases). V was pared by 5 bases and J by 4 bases, with 17 bases between. The germline V gene encodes CDR1 MNHEY and CDR2 SVGEGT. This CDR3 spans 15 amino acids. CDR3 sequence: CASSDRMRGLYGYTF. The CDR3 nucleotides read TGTGCCAGCAGTGACAGAATGCGGGGTCTCTATGGCTACACCTTC.

The rearrangement links TRBV25-1 to TRBJ1-1; 12 nucleotides agree with TRBD1. Germline loops: CDR1 MGHDK, CDR2 SYGVNS. The CDR3 has 15 amino acids. Trimming at V came to 4 bases and at J to 6 bases, leaving 6 bases not matched to a gene. The CDR3 reads CASSGRDRGLAEAFF. CDR3 bases: TGTGCCAGCAGTGGCCGGGACAGGGGGCTAGCTGAAGCTTTCTTT.

This rearrangement joins TRBV2 to TRBJ1-6; the D gene is possibly TRBD1 (5 bases). Germline loops: CDR1 SNHLY, CDR2 FYNNEI. The CDR3 is made up of 15 amino acids. Trimming pared 4 bases from V and 9 bases from J, leaving 16 bases between. Here the CDR3 reads CASSAQGKSSSPLHF. CDR3 sequence (DNA): TGTGCCAGCAGTGCCCAGGGAAAATCTAGTTCACCCCTCCACTTT.

The chain combines TRBV6-5 with TRBJ1-1; TRBD1 matches at 7 bases. Germline values: CDR1 MNHEY, CDR2 SVGAGI. This CDR3 has 14 amino acids. Losses at the gene ends were 9 bases for V and 3 bases for J; bases not matched to a gene: 10. The CDR3 loop is CASSPHDRDTEAFF. CDR3 DNA sequence: TGTGCCAGTTCACCCCATGACAGGGACACTGAAGCTTTCTTT.

J is TRBJ2-5 and V is TRBV5-1, with D perhaps TRBD2 (6 bases). The CDR3 extends over 15 amino acids. Between the trimmed V and J ends, which lost 1 base and 5 bases, there was a span of 15 bases. CDR1 SGHRS and CDR2 YFSETQ come from the germline V gene. CDR3 in amino acids: CASSLMGSGGETQYF. The CDR3 bases are TGCGCCAGCAGCTTGATGGGTAGCGGCGGGGAGACCCAGTACTTC.

The chain joins TRBV7-9 to TRBJ2-7; D is possibly TRBD1 (6 bases). Germline assignment: CDR1 SEHNR and CDR2 FQNEAQ (reference sequence). V was trimmed by 4 bases and J by 2 bases, leaving 12 bases between them. The CDR3 is 14 amino acids. CDR3 DNA sequence: TGTGCCAGCAGCTCCGGGACAAACCCCTACGAGCAGTACTTC. It codes for CASSSGTNPYEQYF.

The chain uses TRBV6-5 and TRBJ2-3; 7 positions match TRBD2. CDR1 MNHEY and CDR2 SVGAGI come from the germline V gene. The CDR3 runs 16 residues. Trimming removed 4 bases from V and 0 bases from J; junction bases left unmatched: 7. In DNA, the CDR3 is TGTGCCAGCAGTTTTTCCGGGACTATGAGCACAGATACGCAGTATTTT. Residues: CASSFSGTMSTDTQYF.

The CDR3 reads CASSKGSGVGEKLFF. In DNA form, the CDR3 reads TGTGCCAGCAGCAAAGGCAGCGGGGTGGGGGAAAAACTGTTTTTT. V usage is TRBV21-1 and J usage is TRBJ1-4. TRBV21-1 is a documented pseudogene. This CDR3 region has 15 residues.

The chain recombines TRBV4-2 with TRBJ2-2; D unresolved. The CDR3 spans 15 residues. Germline loops: CDR1 LGHNA, CDR2 YNFKEQ. Trimming took 0 bases from V and 0 from J, leaving 5 bases between them. CDR3 sequence: CASSQDGPNTGELFF. CDR3 DNA sequence: TGTGCCAGCAGCCAAGATGGCCCGAACACCGGGGAGCTGTTTTTT.

The V gene is TRBV7-2, the J gene TRBJ1-2; a possible D gene is TRBD1 (6 bases). The V gene lost 0 bases and the J gene lost 3 bases, with 17 bases spanning the gap. CDR1 SGHTA and CDR2 FQGNSA come from the germline V gene. This CDR3 is 17 amino acids long. CDR3 loop: CASSLALDRTDDYGYTF. The DNA for the CDR3 is TGTGCCAGCAGCTTAGCCCTTGACCGGACAGATGACTATGGCTACACCTTC.

The genes are TRBV15 and TRBJ2-2; D ambiguous. Germline CDR1 LNHNV, CDR2 YYDKDF (reference sequence). This CDR3 has 15 amino acids. V was clipped by 0 bases and J by 2 bases, with 7 bases between them. The CDR3 is CATSREAINTGELFF. The CDR3 bases are TGTGCCACCAGCAGAGAAGCCATAAACACCGGGGAGCTGTTTTTT.

V gene TRBV18 combines with J gene TRBJ2-1; 8 bases line up with TRBD2. The CDR3 loop spans 15 amino acids. V trimming: 6 bases; J trimming: 4 bases; junction bases outside the gene matches: 8. Germline values: CDR1 KGHSH, CDR2 LQKENI. The CDR3 coding sequence is TGTGCCAGCTCCCGGCGAGCGGGGGTTTACAATGAGCAGTTCTTC. As protein: CASSRRAGVYNEQFF.

The chain links TRBV28 to TRBJ2-3; no definite D call. The CDR3 totals 12 residues. Germline values: CDR1 MDHEN, CDR2 SYDVKM. The V gene lost 1 base and the J gene lost 8 bases, with 7 bases spanning the gap. Here the CDR3 DNA reads TGTGCCAGCAGTTTATCTCTCCGTACGCAGTATTTT. It yields the protein CASSLSLRTQYF.

The CDR3 DNA follows: TGTGCCAGCAGTTCCCAACAGGGGGGTAATGAAAAACTGTTTTTT. Its translation: CASSSQQGGNEKLFF. The chain carries TRBV27 and TRBJ1-4; TRBD1 matches 8 bases. J gave up 4 bases and V 4 bases, and 5 bases lay outside the gene matches. Germline CDR1 MNHEY, CDR2 SMNVEV (reference sequence). The CDR3 runs 15 residues.